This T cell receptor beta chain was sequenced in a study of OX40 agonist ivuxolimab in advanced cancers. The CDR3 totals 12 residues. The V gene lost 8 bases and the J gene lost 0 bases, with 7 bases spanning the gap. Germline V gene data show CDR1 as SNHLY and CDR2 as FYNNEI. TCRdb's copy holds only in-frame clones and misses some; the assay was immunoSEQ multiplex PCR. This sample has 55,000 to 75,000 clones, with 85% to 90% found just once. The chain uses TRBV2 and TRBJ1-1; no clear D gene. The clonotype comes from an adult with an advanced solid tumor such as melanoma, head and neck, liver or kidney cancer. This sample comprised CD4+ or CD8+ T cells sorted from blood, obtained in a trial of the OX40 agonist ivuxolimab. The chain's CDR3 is CASGEMNTEAFF. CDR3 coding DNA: TGTGCCAGCGGGGAGATGAACACTGAAGCTTTCTTT.